The entry below describes one T cell receptor (beta chain). These data originate in a study of blood T cells in healthy people across ages. A sample-barcoded 5' primer and a J-beta primer mix were used in a second PCR of roughly 6 to 11 cycles. Using its own MiXCR run on the 5' RACE reads, TCRdb lists one record per CDR3 protein. In the table there are roughly 1.5 million distinct CDR3 sequences, 35% to 45% of which are singletons. The CDR3 runs to 17 residues. The germline V gene has CDR1 SEHNR and CDR2 FQNEAQ (reference sequence). Unmatched junction bases numbered 12, after V lost 6 bases and J lost 2 bases.

The genes are TRBV7-9 and TRBJ1-1; 10 positions agree with TRBD1. The receptor was derived from a woman younger than 30 in good health. The sample was blood. This CDR3 is CASRAEFRQGANTEAFF. The CDR3 DNA follows: TGTGCCAGCAGAGCTGAATTTAGACAGGGGGCTAACACTGAAGCTTTCTTT.